Shown below are 4 T cell receptor beta chains from a single sample sequenced in a study of shared clonotypes between healthy human individuals. Here immunoSEQ multiplex PCR was the method, and the copy in TCRdb shows in-frame clones only, minus some. This sample has 1 million to 1.3 million clones, with 75% to 85% found just once. The sequenced material came from memory CD4+ T cells from PBMCs. The subset: CD45RA-negative fraction. These receptors were taken from a man in his late teens or twenties in good health. Some clones in this sample may be carry-over from other donors' samples.

The genes are TRBV7-9 and TRBJ2-3, with a weak D call TRBD2 (5 bases). The CDR3 length is 16 residues. Germline lookup yields CDR1 SEHNR and CDR2 FQNEAQ (reference sequence). The V and J ends lost 3 bases and 1 base respectively, with 14 bases between them. The CDR3 DNA sequence: TGTGCCAGCAGCTTCGGGCGTAGCGCGCGCACAGATACGCAGTATTTT. This encodes CASSFGRSARTDTQYF.

Only a few counts were recorded for this clone. V usage is TRBV2 and J usage is TRBJ1-5, with a possible D match to TRBD1 (5 bases). V was trimmed by 4 bases and J by 9 bases, leaving 10 bases between them. The CDR3 has 12 residues. Germline lookup yields CDR1 SNHLY and CDR2 FYNNEI. The chain's CDR3 is CASSARDRPQHF. CDR3 bases: TGTGCCAGCAGTGCCCGGGACCGGCCCCAGCATTTT.

V usage is TRBV2 and J usage is TRBJ2-5, with D unclear. Looked up from germline, CDR1 is SNHLY and CDR2 is FYNNEI. This CDR3 has 12 amino acids. The V end was cut by 4 bases, the J end by 4 bases, with 7 bases between. The CDR3 loop reads CASSGSGETQYF. The CDR3 DNA reads TGTGCCAGCAGTGGTTCCGGAGAGACCCAGTACTTC.

The chain links TRBV5-1 to TRBJ2-7; 7 bases line up with TRBD1. This CDR3 has 13 residues. The germline V gene encodes CDR1 SGHRS and CDR2 YFSETQ. Unmatched junction bases numbered 8, after V lost 4 bases and J lost 7 bases. CDR3 loop: CASSVYRGTEQYF. The CDR3 DNA sequence: TGCGCCAGCAGCGTTTACAGGGGAACGGAGCAGTACTTC.